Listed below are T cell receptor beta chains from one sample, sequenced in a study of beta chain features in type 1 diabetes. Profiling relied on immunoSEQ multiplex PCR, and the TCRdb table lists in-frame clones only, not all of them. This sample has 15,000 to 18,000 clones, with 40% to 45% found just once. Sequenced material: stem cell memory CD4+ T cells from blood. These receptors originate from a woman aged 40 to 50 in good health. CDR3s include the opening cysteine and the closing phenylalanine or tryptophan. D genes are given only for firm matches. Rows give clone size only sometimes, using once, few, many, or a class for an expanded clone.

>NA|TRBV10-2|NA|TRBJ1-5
CASTETGRHQPQHF
TGCGCCAGCACCGAAACAGGGCGGCATCAGCCCCAGCATTTT
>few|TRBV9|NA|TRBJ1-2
CASRAGWGLGYGYTF
TGTGCCAGCAGAGCGGGGTGGGGATTAGGCTATGGCTACACCTTC
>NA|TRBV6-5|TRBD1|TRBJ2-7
CASSRGQGVRYEQYF
TGTGCCAGCAGTCGTGGACAGGGGGTCCGCTACGAGCAGTACTTC
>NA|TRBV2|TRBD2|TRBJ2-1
CASSTRRTSGGEKGAYNEQFF
TGTGCCAGCAGCACCCGTCGGACTAGCGGGGGGGAAAAGGGAGCCTACAATGAGCAGTTCTTC
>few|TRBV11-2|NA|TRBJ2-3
CASSLLPGDTDTQYF
TGTGCCAGCAGCTTACTGCCGGGGGACACAGATACGCAGTATTTT
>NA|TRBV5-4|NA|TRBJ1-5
CASSLQGGDQPQHF
TGTGCCAGCAGCCTGCAAGGGGGGGATCAGCCCCAGCATTTT
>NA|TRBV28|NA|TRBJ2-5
CASSPMGPQETQYF
TGTGCCAGCAGCCCCATGGGCCCTCAAGAGACCCAGTACTTC
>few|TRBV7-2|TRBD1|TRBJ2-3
CASSLALGTGGDTQYF
TGTGCCAGCAGCTTAGCCTTGGGGACAGGAGGAGATACGCAGTATTTT
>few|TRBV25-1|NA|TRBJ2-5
CASSEYTDFETQYF
TGTGCCAGCAGTGAATATACGGACTTCGAGACCCAGTACTTC
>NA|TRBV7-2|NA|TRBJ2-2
CASSLGQAAPTGELFF
TGTGCCAGCAGCTTAGGACAGGCGGCGCCCACCGGGGAGCTGTTTTTT
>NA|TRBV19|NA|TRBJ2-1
CATARQYNEQFF
TGTGCCACCGCCCGACAATACAATGAGCAGTTCTTC
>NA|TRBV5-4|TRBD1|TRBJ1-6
CASSLLVRGRKSPLHF
TGTGCCAGCAGCTTGCTGGTCAGGGGGCGAAAGTCACCCCTCCACTTT
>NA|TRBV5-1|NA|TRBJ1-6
CASSTGQNNSPLHF
TGCGCCAGCAGCACCGGACAGAATAATTCACCCCTCCACTTT
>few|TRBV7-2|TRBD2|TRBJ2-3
CASSWGPSGPSTDTQYF
TGTGCCAGCAGCTGGGGTCCTAGCGGGCCTAGCACAGATACGCAGTATTTT
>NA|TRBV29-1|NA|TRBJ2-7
CSAGGEEQYF
TGCAGCGCTGGGGGCGAGGAGCAGTACTTC
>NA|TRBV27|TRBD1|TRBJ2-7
CASSFLRTGGIYEQYF
TGTGCCAGCAGTTTTCTTAGGACAGGGGGCATCTACGAGCAGTACTTC